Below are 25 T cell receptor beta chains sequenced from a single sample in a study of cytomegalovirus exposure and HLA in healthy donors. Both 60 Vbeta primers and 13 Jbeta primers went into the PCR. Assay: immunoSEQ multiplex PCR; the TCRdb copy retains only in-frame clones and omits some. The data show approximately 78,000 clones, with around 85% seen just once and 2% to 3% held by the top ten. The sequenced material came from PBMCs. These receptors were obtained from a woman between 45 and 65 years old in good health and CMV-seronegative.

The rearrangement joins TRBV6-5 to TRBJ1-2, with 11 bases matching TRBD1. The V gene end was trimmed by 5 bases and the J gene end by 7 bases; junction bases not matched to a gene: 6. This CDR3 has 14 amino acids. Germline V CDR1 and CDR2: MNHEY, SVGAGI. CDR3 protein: CASSGQGAIGGYTF. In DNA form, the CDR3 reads TGTGCCAGCAGTGGACAGGGGGCTATAGGTGGCTACACCTTC.

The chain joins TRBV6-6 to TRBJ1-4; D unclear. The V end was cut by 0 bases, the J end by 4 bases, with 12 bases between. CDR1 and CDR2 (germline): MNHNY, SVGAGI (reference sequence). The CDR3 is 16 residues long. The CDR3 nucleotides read TGTGCCAGCAGTTACTCGGGAGGGAAGGTTAATGAAAAACTGTTTTTT. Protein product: CASSYSGGKVNEKLFF.

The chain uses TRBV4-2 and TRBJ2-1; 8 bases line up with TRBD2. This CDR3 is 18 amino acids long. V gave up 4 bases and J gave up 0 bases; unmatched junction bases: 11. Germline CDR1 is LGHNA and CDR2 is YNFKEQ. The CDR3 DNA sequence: TGTGCCAGCAGCCTAATGGGCGGGGGGAAGATCTCCTACAATGAGCAGTTCTTC. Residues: CASSLMGGGKISYNEQFF.

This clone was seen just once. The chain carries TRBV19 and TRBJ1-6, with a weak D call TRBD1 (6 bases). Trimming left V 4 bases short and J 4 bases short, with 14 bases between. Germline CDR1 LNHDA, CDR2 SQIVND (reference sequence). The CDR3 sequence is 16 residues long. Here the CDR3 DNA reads TGTGCCAGTAGTACCGGACAGTCCGTTTATAATTCACCCCTCCACTTT. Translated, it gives CASSTGQSVYNSPLHF.

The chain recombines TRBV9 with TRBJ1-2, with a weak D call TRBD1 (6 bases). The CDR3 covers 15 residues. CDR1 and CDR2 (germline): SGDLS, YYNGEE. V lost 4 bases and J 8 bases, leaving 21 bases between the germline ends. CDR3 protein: CASSPQLTFRGGYTF. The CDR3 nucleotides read TGTGCCAGCAGCCCACAACTGACGTTTAGGGGGGGCTACACCTTC. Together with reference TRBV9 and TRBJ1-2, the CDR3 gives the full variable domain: DSGVTQTPKHLITATGQRVTLRCSPRSGDLSVYWYQQSLDQGLQFLIQYYNGEERAKGNILERFSAQQFPDLHSELNLSSLELGDSALYFCASSPQLTFRGGYTFGSGTRLTVV.

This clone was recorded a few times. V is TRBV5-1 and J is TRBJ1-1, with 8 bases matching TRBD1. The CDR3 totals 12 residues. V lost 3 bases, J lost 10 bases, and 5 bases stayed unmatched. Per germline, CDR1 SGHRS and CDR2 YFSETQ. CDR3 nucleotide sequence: TGCGCCAGCAGCTCAGGACAGGGCATAGCTTTCTTT. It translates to CASSSGQGIAFF.

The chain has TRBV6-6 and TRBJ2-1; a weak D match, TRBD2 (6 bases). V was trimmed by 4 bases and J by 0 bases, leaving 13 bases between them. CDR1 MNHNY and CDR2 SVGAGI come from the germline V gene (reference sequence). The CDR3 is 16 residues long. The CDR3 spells CASSSYSGSSYNEQFF. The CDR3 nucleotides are TGTGCCAGCAGTTCCTATTCCGGGAGCTCCTACAATGAGCAGTTCTTC.

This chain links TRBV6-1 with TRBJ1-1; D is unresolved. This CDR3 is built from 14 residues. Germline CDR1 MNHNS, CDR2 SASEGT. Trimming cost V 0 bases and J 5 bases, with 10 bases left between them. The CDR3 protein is CASSEALWRTEAFF. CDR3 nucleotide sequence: TGTGCCAGCAGTGAAGCCTTATGGAGAACTGAAGCTTTCTTT.

CDR3: CASSTRQALEKLFF. The CDR3 DNA sequence: TGTGCCAGTAGTACACGACAGGCACTTGAAAAACTGTTTTTT. The chain combines TRBV19 with TRBJ1-4; D possibly corresponds to TRBD1 (6 bases). CDR1 is LNHDA, CDR2 SQIVND, per germline (reference sequence). V lost 4 bases and J 7 bases, leaving 13 bases between the germline ends. This CDR3 spans 14 amino acids.

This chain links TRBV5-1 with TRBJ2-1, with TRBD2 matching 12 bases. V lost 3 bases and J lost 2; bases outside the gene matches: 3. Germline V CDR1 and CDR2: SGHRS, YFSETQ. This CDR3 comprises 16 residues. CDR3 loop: CASSSGLAGTYNEQFF. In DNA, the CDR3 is TGCGCCAGCAGCTCGGGACTAGCGGGTACCTACAATGAGCAGTTCTTC.

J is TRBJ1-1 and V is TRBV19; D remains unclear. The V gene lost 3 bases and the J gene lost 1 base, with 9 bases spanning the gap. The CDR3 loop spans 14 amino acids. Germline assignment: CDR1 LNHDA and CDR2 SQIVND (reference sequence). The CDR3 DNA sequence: TGTGCCAGTAGTATTGGGCGATCGAACACTGAAGCTTTCTTT. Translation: CASSIGRSNTEAFF.

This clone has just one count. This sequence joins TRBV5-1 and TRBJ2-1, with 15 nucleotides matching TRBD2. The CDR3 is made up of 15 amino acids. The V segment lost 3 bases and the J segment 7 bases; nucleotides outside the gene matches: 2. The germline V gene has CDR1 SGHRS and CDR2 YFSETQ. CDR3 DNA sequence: TGCGCCAGCAGCTGGGGACTAGCGGGAGGAAATGAGCAGTTCTTC. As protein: CASSWGLAGGNEQFF. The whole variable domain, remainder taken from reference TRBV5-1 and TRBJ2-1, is KAGVTQTPRYLIKTRGQQVTLSCSPISGHRSVSWYQQTPGQGLQFLFEYFSETQRNKGNFPGRFSGRQFSNSRSEMNVSTLELGDSALYLCASSWGLAGGNEQFFGPGTRLTVL.

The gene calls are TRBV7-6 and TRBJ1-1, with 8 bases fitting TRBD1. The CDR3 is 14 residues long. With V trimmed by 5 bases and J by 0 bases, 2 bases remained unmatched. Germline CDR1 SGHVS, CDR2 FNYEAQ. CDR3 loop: CASSRQGMNTEAFF. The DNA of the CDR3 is TGTGCCAGCAGCCGACAGGGGATGAACACTGAAGCTTTCTTT.

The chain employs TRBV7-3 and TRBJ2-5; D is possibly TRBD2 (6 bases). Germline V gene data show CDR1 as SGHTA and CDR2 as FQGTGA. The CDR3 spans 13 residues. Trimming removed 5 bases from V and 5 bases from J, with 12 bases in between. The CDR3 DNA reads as TGTGCCAGCAGCCCGCGGGGCGGGGAGACCCAGTACTTC. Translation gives CASSPRGGETQYF.

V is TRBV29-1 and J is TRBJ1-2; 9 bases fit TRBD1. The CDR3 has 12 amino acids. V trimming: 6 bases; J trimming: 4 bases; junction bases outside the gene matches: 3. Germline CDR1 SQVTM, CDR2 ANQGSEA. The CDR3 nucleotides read TGCAGCGTCGGACAGGGGAGCTATGGCTACACCTTC. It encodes CSVGQGSYGYTF.

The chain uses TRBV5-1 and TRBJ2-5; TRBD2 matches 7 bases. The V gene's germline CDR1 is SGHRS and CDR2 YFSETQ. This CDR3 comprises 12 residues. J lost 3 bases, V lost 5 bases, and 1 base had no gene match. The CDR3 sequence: CASRAGEETQYF. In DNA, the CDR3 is TGCGCCAGCAGGGCGGGGGAAGAGACCCAGTACTTC.

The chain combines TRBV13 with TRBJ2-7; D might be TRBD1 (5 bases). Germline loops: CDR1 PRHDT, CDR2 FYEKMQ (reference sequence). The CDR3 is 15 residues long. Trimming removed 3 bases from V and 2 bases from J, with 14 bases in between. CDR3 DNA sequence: TGTGCCAGCAGCTTCGGGCAGGGCAACACCTACGAGCAGTACGTC. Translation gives CASSFGQGNTYEQYV.

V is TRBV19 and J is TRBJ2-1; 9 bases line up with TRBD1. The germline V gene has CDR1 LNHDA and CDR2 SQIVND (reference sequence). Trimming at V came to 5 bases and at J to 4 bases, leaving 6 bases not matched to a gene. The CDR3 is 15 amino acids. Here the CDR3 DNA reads TGTGCCAGTAGTGCCCGGGACAGGGAGTACAATGAGCAGTTCTTC. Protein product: CASSARDREYNEQFF.

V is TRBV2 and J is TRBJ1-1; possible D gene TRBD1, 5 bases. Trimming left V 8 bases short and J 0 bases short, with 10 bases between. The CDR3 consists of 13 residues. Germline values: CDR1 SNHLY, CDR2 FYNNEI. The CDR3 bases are TGTGCCAGCGGGGCGCCTATGAACACTGAAGCTTTCTTT. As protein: CASGAPMNTEAFF.

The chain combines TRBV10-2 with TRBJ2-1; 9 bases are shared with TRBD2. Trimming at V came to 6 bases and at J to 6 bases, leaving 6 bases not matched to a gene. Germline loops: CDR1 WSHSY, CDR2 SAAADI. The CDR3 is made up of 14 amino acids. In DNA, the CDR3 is TGCGCCAGCAGCGCAGGACTAGCGTTCAATGAGCAGTTCTTC. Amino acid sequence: CASSAGLAFNEQFF.

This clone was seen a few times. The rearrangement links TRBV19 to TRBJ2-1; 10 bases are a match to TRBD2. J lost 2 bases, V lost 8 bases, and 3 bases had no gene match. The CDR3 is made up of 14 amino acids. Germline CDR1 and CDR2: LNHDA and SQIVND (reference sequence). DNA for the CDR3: TGTGCCAGTGTGAGCGGGGGGGCCTACAATGAGCAGTTCTTC. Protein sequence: CASVSGGAYNEQFF. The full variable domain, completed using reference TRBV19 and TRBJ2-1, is DGGITQSPKYLFRKEGQNVTLSCEQNLNHDAMYWYRQDPGQGLRLIYYSQIVNDFQKGDIAEGYSVSREKKESFPLTVTSAQKNPTAFYLCASVSGGAYNEQFFGPGTRLTVL.

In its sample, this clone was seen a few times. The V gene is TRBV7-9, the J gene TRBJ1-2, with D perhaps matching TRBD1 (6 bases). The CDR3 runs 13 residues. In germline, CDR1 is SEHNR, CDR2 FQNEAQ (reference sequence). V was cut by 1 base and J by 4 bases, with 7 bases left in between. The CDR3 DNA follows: TGTGCCAGCAGCTTAGGGACAGCCTATGGCTACACCTTC. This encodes CASSLGTAYGYTF.

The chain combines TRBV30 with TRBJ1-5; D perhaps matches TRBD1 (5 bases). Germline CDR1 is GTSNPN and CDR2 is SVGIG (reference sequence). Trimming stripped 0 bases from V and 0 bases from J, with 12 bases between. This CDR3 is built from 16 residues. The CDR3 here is CAWSVHRPNSNQPQHF. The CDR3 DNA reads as TGTGCCTGGAGTGTACACAGGCCTAATAGCAATCAGCCCCAGCATTTT.

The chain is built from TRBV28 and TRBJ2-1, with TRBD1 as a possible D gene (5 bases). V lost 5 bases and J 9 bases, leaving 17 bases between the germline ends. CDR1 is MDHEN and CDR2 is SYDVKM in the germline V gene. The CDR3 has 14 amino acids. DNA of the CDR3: TGTGCCAGCAGTCCCCGGGCAGGGAAGAGTGAGCAGTTCTTC. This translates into CASSPRAGKSEQFF.

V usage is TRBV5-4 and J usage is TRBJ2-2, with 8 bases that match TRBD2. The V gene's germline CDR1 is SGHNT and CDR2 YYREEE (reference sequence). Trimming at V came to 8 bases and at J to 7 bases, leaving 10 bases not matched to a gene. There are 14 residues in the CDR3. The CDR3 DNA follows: TGTGCCAGTCGCCGGGGGGGTATGGACGGGGAGCTGTTTTTT. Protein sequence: CASRRGGMDGELFF.